This TCR beta chain was obtained from a study of molecular identifiers for immune sequencing clone quantification. V lost 7 bases, J lost 1 base, and 13 bases lay in between. The CDR3 contains 14 residues. Germline CDR1 and CDR2: GTSNPN and SVGIG (reference sequence). This clonotype was detected ten times or more. TCRdb re-analysed the PCR reads in MiXCR, keeping a single row per CDR3 protein. The table includes 80,000 to 100,000 distinct CDR3 sequences, approximately 25% detected once. The specimen was naive CD8+ T cells from blood, with Jurkat cell RNA spiked in. Noted subset: FACS-sorted CD8+CD4-CCR7+CD45RA+ naive T cells. The rearrangement joins TRBV30 to TRBJ2-2; D might be TRBD2 (6 bases). The TCR comes from a human donor in good health. Some libraries in this study had Jurkat cell RNA spiked in. The CDR3 is CAFTGDRNTGELFF. CDR3 bases: TGTGCCTTCACGGGAGATAGGAACACCGGGGAGCTGTTTTTT.